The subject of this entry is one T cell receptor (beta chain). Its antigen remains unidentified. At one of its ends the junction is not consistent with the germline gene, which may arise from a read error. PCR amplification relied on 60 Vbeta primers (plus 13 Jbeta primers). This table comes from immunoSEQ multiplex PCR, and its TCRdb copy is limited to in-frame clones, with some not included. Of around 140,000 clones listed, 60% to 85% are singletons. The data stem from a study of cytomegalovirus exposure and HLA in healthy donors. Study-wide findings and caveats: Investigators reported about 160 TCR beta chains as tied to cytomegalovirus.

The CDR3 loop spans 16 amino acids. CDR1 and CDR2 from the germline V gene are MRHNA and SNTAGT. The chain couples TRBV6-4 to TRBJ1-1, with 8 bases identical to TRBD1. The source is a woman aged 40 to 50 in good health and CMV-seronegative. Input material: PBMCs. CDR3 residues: CASSDSGQARNAEAFF. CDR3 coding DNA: TGTGCCAGCAGTGACTCGGGACAGGCAAGGAACGCTGAAGCTTTCTTT.